The 27 T cell receptor beta chains in this list originate from one sample, sequenced in a study of cytomegalovirus exposure and HLA in healthy donors. Primers: 60 Vbeta forward and 13 Jbeta reverse. Data came from immunoSEQ multiplex PCR; TCRdb stores just in-frame clones and leaves some out. The sample lists about 170,000 clones, approximately 85% seen once, with 2.5% to 3% in the top ten. The sequencing sample was made of PBMCs. Source of these receptors: a man younger than 40 in good health and CMV-seropositive.

This sequence joins TRBV7-9 and TRBJ2-1, with D perhaps TRBD2 (5 bases). The V gene's germline CDR1 is SEHNR and CDR2 FQNEAQ (reference sequence). The V gene lost 4 bases and the J gene lost 6 bases, with 19 bases spanning the gap. The CDR3 is 16 amino acids. The CDR3, as DNA: TGTGCCAGCAGCTCCTCCCGGGCGGTAGGAGGCAATGAGCAGTTCTTC. Translation: CASSSSRAVGGNEQFF. The variable domain in full, completed from reference TRBV7-9 and TRBJ2-1, reads DTGVSQNPRHKITKRGQNVTFRCDPISEHNRLYWYRQTLGQGPEFLTYFQNEAQLEKSRLLSDRFSAERPKGSFSTLEIQRTEQGDSAMYLCASSSSRAVGGNEQFFGPGTRLTVL.

V and J are TRBV14 and TRBJ1-4; 7 bases map to TRBD1. V shed 6 bases, J shed 8 bases, and the junction held 9 bases outside the gene matches. The CDR3 extends over 14 amino acids. The V gene's germline CDR1 is SGHDN and CDR2 FVKESK. The CDR3 DNA sequence: TGTGCCAGCAGACGTACAGGGGCGGGCGAAAAACTGTTTTTT. This encodes CASRRTGAGEKLFF. Full variable domain (rest looked up from reference TRBV14 and TRBJ1-4): EAGVTQFPSHSVIEKGQTVTLRCDPISGHDNLYWYRRVMGKEIKFLLHFVKESKQDESGMPNNRFLAERTGGTYSTLKVQPAELEDSGVYFCASRRTGAGEKLFFGSGTQLSVL.

The CDR3 DNA sequence: TGTGCCAGCAGTTTAGGGGACACTCACAATGAGCAGTTCTTC. It is translated as CASSLGDTHNEQFF. The chain is built from TRBV27 and TRBJ2-1, with a weak D call TRBD1 (6 bases). Trimming took 2 bases from V and 5 from J, leaving 10 bases between them. The length of the CDR3 is 14 residues. The V gene's germline CDR1 is MNHEY and CDR2 SMNVEV (reference sequence).

The chain employs TRBV18 and TRBJ1-1, with D possibly TRBD1 on 5 matching bases. V shed 3 bases and J shed 2 bases, with 10 bases lying between them. This CDR3 comprises 14 residues. Germline V lookup: CDR1 KGHSH, CDR2 LQKENI. The chain's CDR3 is CASSPQGSNTEAFF. The CDR3 bases are TGTGCCAGCTCACCTCAGGGATCTAACACTGAAGCTTTCTTT.

The chain has TRBV19 and TRBJ2-1; 8 positions match TRBD2. Germline-derived CDR1 and CDR2 are LNHDA and SQIVND (reference sequence). CDR3 length equals 19 residues. Germline trimming cut 3 bases from V and 3 bases from J; bases unmatched to any gene: 16. CDR3 residues: CASSILGGGEREIYNEQFF. As DNA, the CDR3 is TGTGCCAGTAGTATTCTGGGGGGGGGCGAGCGGGAGATCTACAATGAGCAGTTCTTC.

The J gene is TRBJ2-1, the V gene TRBV4-1; TRBD1 matches 8 bases. V gave up 5 bases and J gave up 8 bases; unmatched junction bases: 5. Germline V gives CDR1 MGHRA, CDR2 YSYEKL. This CDR3 region has 13 residues. In DNA form, the CDR3 reads TGCGCCAGCAGCTGGACAGGGATCGATGAGCAGTTCTTC. Amino acid sequence: CASSWTGIDEQFF.

The chain recombines TRBV5-1 with TRBJ1-1; D not certain. With 0 bases removed from V and 4 bases from J, the gap between germline ends came to 13 bases. This CDR3 region has 15 residues. CDR1 is SGHRS and CDR2 is YFSETQ in the germline V gene. The CDR3 DNA reads TGCGCCAGCAGCTTGGATGGCCCCGGGTCCACTGAAGCTTTCTTT. Translated, it gives CASSLDGPGSTEAFF.

The rearrangement links TRBV5-8 to TRBJ1-5; D gene uncertain. Trimming stripped 0 bases from V and 1 base from J, with 5 bases between. The CDR3 runs 14 residues. Germline CDR1 reads SGHTS; CDR2 reads YDEGEE. CDR3 in DNA: TGTGCCAGCAGCTTGGGGCAGAGCAATCAGCCCCAGCATTTT. It specifies CASSLGQSNQPQHF.

The rearrangement links TRBV19 to TRBJ1-1; 7 bases map to TRBD1. The germline gives CDR1 LNHDA, CDR2 SQIVND (reference sequence). The J segment lost 1 base and the V segment lost 1 base, leaving 6 bases of the junction unmatched. The CDR3 extends over 16 amino acids. The CDR3 DNA reads TGTGCCAGTAGTATAGGACAGGGAAGAAGGAACACTGAAGCTTTCTTT. Protein product: CASSIGQGRRNTEAFF.

The V gene is TRBV14, the J gene TRBJ1-1; 7 nucleotides line up with TRBD1. Germline V gene lookup returns CDR1 SGHDN and CDR2 FVKESK. Germline trimming cut 1 base from V and 1 base from J; bases unmatched to any gene: 0. CDR3 length: 14 residues. CDR3: CASSQGQGNTEAFF. DNA for the CDR3: TGTGCCAGCAGCCAAGGACAGGGGAACACTGAAGCTTTCTTT.

V is TRBV18 and J is TRBJ1-2; the D is unclear. Germline V CDR1 and CDR2: KGHSH, LQKENI. Trimming shortened V by 3 bases and J by 4 bases, and 12 bases separated the two germline ends. CDR3 length: 14 amino acids. The CDR3 sequence is CASSPPSGSYGYTF. As DNA, the CDR3 is TGTGCCAGCTCACCCCCCTCAGGATCCTATGGCTACACCTTC.

The gene calls are TRBV6-5 and TRBJ1-1; TRBD1 matches at 7 bases. This CDR3 contains 15 residues. The germline V gene encodes CDR1 MNHEY and CDR2 SVGAGI. The ends lost 7 bases at V and 5 bases at J; junction bases unmatched: 13. CDR3 coding DNA: TGTGCCAGCACCAAGCAACAGGGGCAGGGGACTGAAGCTTTCTTT. Translated: CASTKQQGQGTEAFF.

This chain uses TRBV7-2 with TRBJ2-1, with TRBD2 matching 9 bases. V was clipped by 1 base and J by 7 bases; unmatched bases: 11. This CDR3 has 17 residues. Germline values: CDR1 SGHTA, CDR2 FQGNSA. CDR3 nucleotides: TGTGCCAGCAGCTTAGATCCGGCGGGAGGGCCTAGAAATGAGCAGTTCTTC. The encoded protein is CASSLDPAGGPRNEQFF.

The chain joins TRBV19 to TRBJ1-4; possible D gene TRBD1, 5 bases. Trimming stripped 5 bases from V and 0 bases from J, with 16 bases between. The germline V gene has CDR1 LNHDA and CDR2 SQIVND (reference sequence). There are 17 residues in the CDR3. The CDR3, as DNA: TGTGCCAGTAGTTCCGGGGGAGGGGATGCAACTAATGAAAAACTGTTTTTT. It codes for CASSSGGGDATNEKLFF.

The chain is built from TRBV7-2 and TRBJ1-4; D call uncertain. Germline V gene lookup returns CDR1 SGHTA and CDR2 FQGNSA. Trimming took off 5 bases at V and 0 bases at J, with 10 bases between the two ends. The CDR3 loop spans 15 amino acids. CDR3 sequence: CASSPAEATNEKLFF. The CDR3 DNA follows: TGTGCCAGCAGCCCGGCAGAGGCAACTAATGAAAAACTGTTTTTT.

The rearrangement joins TRBV19 to TRBJ2-5; D possibly corresponds to TRBD1 (7 bases). Near its end, the DNA agrees better with TRBJ2-7, so the J call may be wrong. This CDR3 has 15 residues. Looked up from germline, CDR1 is LNHDA and CDR2 is SQIVND (reference sequence). Here the CDR3 DNA reads TGTGCCAGTAGTAAGGAGGGGGCGAGTCCCTACGAGCAGTACTTC. Its translation: CASSKEGASPYEQYF.

This sequence joins TRBV6-6 and TRBJ2-7; 9 nucleotides match TRBD2. This CDR3 comprises 16 residues. The V and J ends lost 0 bases and 4 bases, in that order; junction bases with no gene match: 7. From germline, CDR1 is MNHNY and CDR2 SVGAGI (reference sequence). CDR3 amino acids: CASSYSVSGGPYEQYV. Here the CDR3 DNA reads TGTGCCAGCAGTTACTCTGTTAGCGGGGGACCGTACGAGCAGTACGTC.

The rearrangement links TRBV7-2 to TRBJ1-5, with 8 positions matching TRBD1. The germline CDR1 and CDR2 sequences are SGHTA and FQGNSA. This CDR3 is 14 amino acids long. Unmatched junction bases numbered 4, after V lost 2 bases and J lost 7 bases. The CDR3 DNA reads TGTGCCAGCAGCTTACGGGCAGGGGGCCAGCCCCAGCATTTT. Translation: CASSLRAGGQPQHF.

Comments on this clone: Mismatch with germline at one junction end may stem from a read error. The rearrangement uses TRBV7-6 and TRBJ2-1; unclear D gene. CDR1 and CDR2 (germline): SGHVS, FNYEAQ. The CDR3 totals 12 residues. The CDR3 DNA reads TGTGCCAGCAGCTTACCCGACAATGGGCAGTTCTTC. It encodes CASSLPDNGQFF. The variable domain in full, with the rest retrieved from reference TRBV7-6 and TRBJ2-1, is GAGVSQSPRYKVTKRGQDVALRCDPISGHVSLYWYRQALGQGPEFLTYFNYEAQQDKSGLPNDRFSAERPEGSISTLTIQRTEQRDSAMYRCASSLPDNGQFFGPGTRLTVL.

The chain combines TRBV19 with TRBJ1-4, with a tentative D call TRBD1 (5 bases). Per germline, CDR1 LNHDA and CDR2 SQIVND (reference sequence). This CDR3 is built from 16 residues. V was pared by 7 bases and J by 0 bases, with 15 bases between. CDR3 in DNA: TGTGCCAGTACCCCGCAGGGCCGGGCAACTAATGAAAAACTGTTTTTT. Translation gives CASTPQGRATNEKLFF.

The chain carries TRBV7-9 and TRBJ2-2, with D tentatively TRBD1 (6 bases). Trimming stripped 6 bases from V and 2 bases from J, with 16 bases between. The CDR3 length is 16 residues. From germline, CDR1 is SEHNR and CDR2 FQNEAQ (reference sequence). In DNA form, the CDR3 reads TGTGCCAGCAGGCCAAAGCGGACAGTAAACACCGGGGAGCTGTTTTTT. The encoded protein is CASRPKRTVNTGELFF.

V and J are TRBV27 and TRBJ1-2, with 10 nucleotides matching TRBD1. Germline V gene lookup returns CDR1 MNHEY and CDR2 SMNVEV (reference sequence). With V trimmed by 4 bases and J by 8 bases, 7 bases remained unmatched. The CDR3 totals 14 residues. This chain's CDR3 is CASSSGQGSMGYTF. CDR3 DNA sequence: TGTGCCAGCAGTTCGGGACAGGGGAGTATGGGCTACACCTTC.

The chain carries TRBV27 and TRBJ2-1; D ambiguous. Germline lookup yields CDR1 MNHEY and CDR2 SMNVEV (reference sequence). The CDR3 runs to 13 residues. V lost 6 bases to trimming and J lost 7 bases, with 13 bases between them. The CDR3 nucleotides are TGTGCCAGCAGGTGGTGGCCCGGGAATGAGCAGTTCTTC. Residues: CASRWWPGNEQFF.

The genes are TRBV9 and TRBJ1-3; tentatively, D is TRBD1 (5 bases). The V end lost 0 bases, the J end lost 0 bases, and 10 bases lay between the germline ends. CDR1 and CDR2 (germline): SGDLS, YYNGEE. The length of the CDR3 is 16 residues. The CDR3 DNA sequence: TGTGCCAGCAGCGTAGTGGCAGGGCGCTCTGGAAACACCATATATTTT. Translation: CASSVVAGRSGNTIYF.

A few counts support this clone. This chain connects TRBV27 to TRBJ1-1; D is undetermined. V gave up 8 bases and J gave up 6 bases, with 19 bases separating them. The CDR3 is 14 residues long. CDR1 is MNHEY and CDR2 is SMNVEV in the germline V gene (reference sequence). The CDR3 DNA follows: TGTGCCAGCTCCAGCCAGGTTAGATTGTCTGAAGCTTTCTTT. It specifies CASSSQVRLSEAFF.

For this clone: A junction boundary mismatches the germline segment, possibly from a read error. The chain couples TRBV7-9 to TRBJ2-2, with TRBD2 matching 8 bases. The CDR3 sequence is 15 residues long. Germline-derived CDR1 and CDR2 are SEHNR and FQNEAQ (reference sequence). CDR3 coding DNA: TGTTCCAGCAGCTCCAAGCGGGGGTTCTCCGGGGAGCTGTTTTTT. Amino acids: CSSSSKRGFSGELFF.

The V gene is TRBV27, the J gene TRBJ1-1, with TRBD1 as a possible D gene (6 bases). This CDR3 has 16 residues. V was cut by 4 bases and J by 5 bases, with 20 bases left in between. Germline lookup yields CDR1 MNHEY and CDR2 SMNVEV (reference sequence). The CDR3 loop reads CASSSTGSGAKTEAFF. The DNA for the CDR3 is TGTGCCAGCAGTTCAACAGGGAGTGGGGCAAAGACTGAAGCTTTCTTT.